This T cell receptor beta chain originates from a study of regulatory and conventional T cells in RAG deficiency (dated by TCRdb to about 2017). For context, the study as a whole: To compare the diversity and composition of the repertoires of Treg, conventional CD4+ and CD8+ T cells between RAG-deficient patients and healthy controls, the study applied high-throughput TCR beta sequencing. The paper's findings and limits, for the study overall: Shorter CDR3 lengths were found in all patient T-cell subsets, and >75% Treg-Tconv repertoire overlap at nucleotide and amino acid level was observed in Omenn syndrome patients. Some T-cell subset analyses were not done for some subjects. RAG-deficient patients showed markedly lower Shannon entropy and higher Simpson indices than control T-cell subpopulations. In Omenn syndrome patients, sorted CD25-high CD127-low cells may represent peripherally activated cells rather than bona fide Treg cells. Compared with controls, Omenn syndrome and CID/AS patients had 95 to 100-fold fewer unique TCR beta sequences in Treg cells, but only about 9.5-fold fewer in the other subsets.

Before genomic DNA extraction, conventional CD4+ T cells were isolated from blood as CD25-low CD127-high cells. For repertoire analyses, the comparison group consisted of roughly 8 healthy control donors. The protocol used for the library was the immunoSEQ multiplex PCR assay. Rearranged TCR beta chain products were amplified from genomic DNA of sorted T-cell subsets and sequenced. In the original analysis: Shannon entropy and Simpson indices were used to quantify the repertoire diversity of productive TCR beta rearrangements. Clonal expansion was assessed using the summed frequency of the 100 most abundant productive TCR beta clonotypes among total reads. The TRB repertoires were scored with a self-reactivity index that is based on amino acid usage at CDR3beta positions 6 and 7. Two-way ANOVA was applied to the repertoire analyses, whereas Student t or Mann-Whitney tests were applied to the flow cytometric analyses. Entries here come from immuneACCESS through TCRdb and include only in-frame sequences with V and J called. Some clones fail to appear in such tables; in the studies checked, an unresolved V gene covers under half of the shortfall, and the cause of the remainder is unknown. Clone size and V and J calls were adopted from that table, with D and trimming inferred from the DNA. In this sample the table shows about 12,000 clones, approximately 93% of which occur a single time. The ten biggest clones cover approximately 1% of the sample.

CDR1 and CDR2 were assigned from the germline V gene (reference sequence) as SGHNT and YYREEE. V is pared back by 3 bases and J by 4 bases, with 16 bases lying between the germline termini. Its CDR3 holds 15 amino acids, cysteine through phenylalanine. The CDR3 DNA has 45 bases and is translated from base 1. Comments on this clone: The antigen this receptor binds is unknown. There are no base qualities to consult, and no much larger clone falls within one base.

The same sample was also used in a study of regulatory T cells. The second source states: In the multiplex PCR, 52 forward TRBV primers and 13 reverse TRBJ primers were used, and assay-based and computational corrections were applied for amplification bias. Patient repertoires showed restricted unique TRB V-J pairs and skewed V and J gene usage, most marked in regulatory T cells. Between CD3G-deficient patients and healthy controls, the study compared T-cell receptor beta repertoires in sorted regulatory T cells, conventional CD4+ T cells and CD8+ T cells. Ficoll density separation was used to isolate peripheral blood mononuclear cells. Within the immunoSEQ assay, multiplex PCR amplified rearranged TRB loci from genomic DNA. TRB amplicons were sequenced using an Illumina HiSeq platform. Raw sequences were error-filtered and aligned to reference gene sequences by custom algorithms, then analyzed with the immunoSEQ online tools. Frequencies of productive and nonproductive TRB rearrangements were evaluated among both unique and total sequences. Groups were compared by t tests, Mann-Whitney tests or two-way ANOVA performed in Prism software.

The receptor comes from a human donor in good health. The chain uses TRBV5-4 and TRBJ1-1; tentative D gene TRBD1, with 5 bases matching. The specimen was CD4+ effector T cells sorted from blood. The CDR3 protein: CASSYGISGRTEAFF. The sequence in DNA is TGTGCCAGCAGCTACGGAATTTCGGGGCGCACTGAAGCTTTCTTT.